This T cell receptor (beta chain) emerged from a study of blood T cells in healthy people across ages (dated by TCRdb to 2015 to 2017). Study-level background: Template switching captured roughly one uniquely barcoded TCR beta cDNA molecule per two T cells in model experiments. The study analyzed two additional independent replicas of 1 million unique cDNA reads from the same blood draw for two donors, one aged 18 to 29 and one aged 80 or older. The donors were divided into four age groups: young (average about 15 years), middle-aged (about 41), aged (around 67) and long-lived (approximately 74). Age-related changes in TCR beta repertoire diversity were measured in the study by deep sequencing normalized with unique cDNA molecular identifiers. Donors of different ages were randomly distributed across sequencing lanes to avoid experimental bias.

The library was prepared using 5' RACE. TCRdb records Illumina HiSeq 2500 as the sequencer. A second PCR of about 6 to 11 cycles was performed with a sample-barcoded 5' primer and a J-beta primer mix. Each TCR beta cDNA molecule received a unique molecular identifier from a template-switch 5' adaptor carrying 12 random nucleotides. At least 2.5 million CDR3-containing paired-end reads were obtained from each sample. All of the RNA was converted into first-strand cDNA using the Mint cDNA synthesis kit, with a TRBC-specific oligonucleotide serving as the primer. After uracil-DNA glycosylase treatment, a first 18-cycle PCR used universal primers M1SS and BC2_uni_R on all cDNA. Per the authors' processing: Normalization of each sample was performed by random selection of 1 million high-quality reads, each carrying a distinct molecular identifier. Reads sharing molecular identifiers were discarded rather than binned into consensus sequences. MiTCR, with a Q25 quality threshold and the strictest error-elimination algorithm, was used for CDR3 identification, clonotype clustering and error correction. Lower-bound total TCR beta diversity was estimated with a nonparametric unseen species model using Euler transformation. The raw public data were reprocessed by TCRdb itself: fastp quality trimming at Q25, MiXCR clonotype calling, in-frame beta chains only. Each entry merges the rows of one CDR3 protein and shows their most common DNA and genes. The V and J calls, along with clone size, are taken from TCRdb and not from the paper's own processing. The sample includes roughly 1,700,000 distinct CDR3 sequences, with 28% observed a single time. The ten largest clones capture more than 6% of the sample.

Systemically healthy Caucasian individuals from Russia, 35 to 50 in total and aged about 6 to 100 years, were included as donors. About 10 milliliters of peripheral blood were collected from each donor into EDTA-treated Vacutainer tubes. Ficoll-Paque density-gradient centrifugation was used to isolate PBMCs, with at least 7 million obtained per sample. Total RNA was extracted from PBMCs with Trizol reagent, with at least 6 micrograms obtained per sample. For every donor, an aliquot of PBMCs went through flow cytometry to measure the percentages of naive CD45RAhigh/CD27high T cells. Results and caveats for the whole study, not just this receptor: Compared with the aged group, the long-lived group had more naive CD4+ T cells, fewer expanded clones and increased TCR diversity, suggesting age selection. As age increased, observed TCR beta diversity per million T cells dropped in a roughly linear way, and a significant reduction was already evident by age about 40. Donor CMV infection status was unknown, potentially confounding age-related changes in expanded clonotypes. Bulk unsorted PBMC profiling prevented conclusive comparison of naive and antigen-experienced compartments. Estimates of total diversity based on one million sequenced T cells were regarded as lower bounds and as underestimates. Observed TCR beta diversity correlated strongly with the percentage of naive T cells measured by flow cytometry.

As concerns this clonotype: Its binding antigen is unknown. A junction end diverges from the germline sequence, so it may reflect a read error.

The CDR3 runs 15 residues from the cysteine to the phenylalanine. Only the CDR3 portion is preserved as DNA: 45 bases, with reading frame beginning at the first base. From the germline V gene, CDR1 is SGHTA and CDR2 is FQGNSA. The sequenced sample consisted of blood. The source of this sequence is a woman aged 25 to 45 in good health. In this chain, TRBV7-2 is recombined with TRBJ1-5, and TRBD1 matches 8 of the central bases. The bases read TGTGCCAGCAGCCGTGGGACAGGCCGGAATCCGCCCCAGCATTTT. Translated, this gives CASSRGTGRNPPQHF.